The TCR beta chain under discussion was sequenced for a study of breast tumors, draining lymph nodes, adjacent tissues. Study results and caveats: Most tumor T cells seemingly derive from lymph node, then expand in tumor.

Trimming at V came to 4 bases and at J to 2 bases, leaving 1 base not matched to a gene. Germline V gives CDR1 SGHKS, CDR2 YYEKEE (reference sequence). The CDR3 spans 14 residues. Points on this clonotype: The antigen remains undetermined.

In TCRdb, the multiplex PCR reads were re-called with MiXCR into one record per CDR3 protein. The table includes about 14,000 distinct CDR3 sequences, around 57% detected once. What was sequenced was tumor-adjacent breast tissue. This chain uses TRBV5-5 with TRBJ2-5; 11 nucleotides line up with TRBD1. The receptor was isolated from a female donor with breast cancer. Some clones in this sample may be carry-over from other donors' samples. The DNA for the CDR3 is TGTGCCAGCAGCGGGACAGGGGGACAAGAGACCCAGTACTTC. Translating gives CASSGTGGQETQYF.